This section outlines one T cell receptor beta chain sequence together with its context. Its antigen remains unidentified. This entry comes from a study of cytomegalovirus exposure and HLA in healthy donors. Study results and limitations: TCR beta V- and J-gene trimming was later associated with a missense DCLRE1C variant.

V dropped 7 bases and J dropped 0; count of bases not matched to a gene: 3. The germline V gene encodes CDR1 SGHRS and CDR2 YFSETQ. This CDR3 is 14 amino acids long. Primers: 60 Vbeta forward and 13 Jbeta reverse. Method: immunoSEQ multiplex PCR; TCRdb's copy keeps in-frame clones and lacks some. The sample carries more than 150,000 clones, roughly 84% recorded once. The TCR was taken from a woman aged 50 to 65 in good health and CMV-seropositive. Material: PBMCs. This sequence joins TRBV5-1 and TRBJ2-2, with TRBD2 identical over 7 bases. The CDR3 nucleotides read TGCGCCAGCGCGGGGGACCCGAACACCGGGGAGCTGTTTTTT. This translates into CASAGDPNTGELFF.